The 14 T cell receptor beta chains in this list originate from one sample, sequenced in a study of CD8 T cells in ankylosing spondylitis. TCRdb reprocessed the 5' RACE reads with MiXCR, giving one entry per CDR3 protein. This repertoire shows about 150,000 distinct CDR3 sequences, 7.3% found once; its top ten account for around 12%. Sequenced input: blood, either unsorted or a sorted T cell fraction (not recorded which). The receptor source for this set is a female donor with ankylosing spondylitis or in good health (not recorded which).

V and J are TRBV7-9 and TRBJ1-1; D is uncertain. The CDR3 runs to 13 residues. V was clipped by 3 bases and J by 1 base, with 6 bases between them. Germline V gene lookup returns CDR1 SEHNR and CDR2 FQNEAQ (reference sequence). The CDR3 DNA follows: TGTGCCAGCAGCTTGGCCCAGAACACTGAAGCTTTCTTT. Its translation is CASSLAQNTEAFF.

At least ten counts were recorded for this clonotype. The rearrangement joins TRBV7-9 to TRBJ1-5, with D unresolved. V was pared by 5 bases and J by 4 bases, with 12 bases between. Germline CDR1 SEHNR, CDR2 FQNEAQ (reference sequence). CDR3 size: 14 residues. CDR3: CASSPTPGNQPQHF. CDR3 bases: TGTGCCAGCAGCCCAACGCCCGGTAATCAGCCCCAGCATTTT.

The J gene is TRBJ2-7, the V gene TRBV4-2, with a weak D call TRBD1 (6 bases). The CDR3 is made up of 13 amino acids. Germline V gene data show CDR1 as LGHNA and CDR2 as YNFKEQ. The ends were cut back, 4 bases at V and 2 bases at J, with 9 bases in the middle. CDR3 coding DNA: TGTGCCAGCAGCCCCGGACAGCCCTACGAGCAGTACTTC. Translated, it gives CASSPGQPYEQYF.

This clonotype was counted at least ten times. The CDR3 DNA reads TGCGCCAGCAGACCTCTCGGGGGGGCAGTTCAAGAGACCCAGTACTTC. Amino acid sequence: CASRPLGGAVQETQYF. The gene calls are TRBV5-1 and TRBJ2-5; TRBD2 agrees at 8 bases. Trimming cost V 5 bases and J 2 bases; bases outside gene matches: 11. The length of the CDR3 is 16 residues. Germline V CDR1 and CDR2: SGHRS, YFSETQ.

This clonotype was observed a handful of times. The rearrangement uses TRBV4-3 and TRBJ2-1; perhaps D is TRBD1 or TRBD2 (5 bases each). V shed 0 bases and J shed 10 bases, with 13 bases lying between them. CDR1 and CDR2 (germline): LGHNA, YSLEER. This CDR3 has 14 residues. In DNA form, the CDR3 reads TGCGCCAGCAGCCAAGAAGTGCCGGGACCCGAGCAGTTCTTC. Translating it yields CASSQEVPGPEQFF.

This clonotype occurred a few times. The junction departs from germline at one end; a sequencing error may be responsible. This chain connects TRBV12-3 or TRBV12-4 to TRBJ1-1; the D gene is possibly TRBD1 (5 bases). The CDR3 has 18 amino acids. CDR3 sequence reads: CARSLLGGTIAPNTEAFF. The CDR3 bases are TGTGCCCGCAGTTTACTTGGCGGGACCATTGCTCCGAACACTGAAGCTTTCTTT.

This clonotype was seen ten or more times. This CDR3 reads CASSQDGELFF. The CDR3, as DNA: TGCGCCAGCAGCCAGGACGGGGAGCTGTTTTTT. The chain recombines TRBV4-1 with TRBJ2-2, with unresolved D. V was pared by 3 bases and J by 7 bases, with 3 bases between. CDR3 length: 11 amino acids. Germline V gene sequence: CDR1 MGHRA, CDR2 YSYEKL.

There are a few counts of this clonotype. V gene TRBV12-3 or TRBV12-4 combines with J gene TRBJ1-6, with TRBD1 matching 8 bases. The V and J ends lost 2 bases and 8 bases, in that order; junction bases with no gene match: 2. The CDR3 length is 14 residues. CDR3 loop: CASSLQGADSPLHF. DNA of the CDR3: TGTGCCAGCAGTTTACAGGGGGCTGATTCACCCCTCCACTTT.

The chain couples TRBV13 to TRBJ2-5; tentatively, D is TRBD2 (5 bases). CDR1 is PRHDT and CDR2 is FYEKMQ in the germline V gene (reference sequence). The ends were cut back, 2 bases at V and 3 bases at J, with 10 bases in the middle. The CDR3 extends over 14 amino acids. CDR3 nucleotides: TGTGCCAGCAGCTTATTGTTCGGGGAAGAGACCCAGTACTTC. Its translation: CASSLLFGEETQYF.

The table lists this clonotype with many counts. The chain carries TRBV20-1 and TRBJ2-5; the D is unclear. Trimming took 2 bases from V and 2 from J, leaving 15 bases between them. The germline gives CDR1 DFQATT, CDR2 SNEGSKA (reference sequence). CDR3 length equals 15 residues. The CDR3 nucleotides read TGCAGTGCTAGACAAGCACTAAACCTTCAAGAGACCCAGTACTTC. Translation gives CSARQALNLQETQYF.

This clonotype came up a few times. This chain joins TRBV7-2 and TRBJ2-1; possibly TRBD2 for D (5 bases). The V and J ends lost 5 bases and 4 bases respectively, with 6 bases between them. Germline CDR1 and CDR2: SGHTA and FQGNSA. The CDR3 extends over 12 amino acids. CDR3 region: CASSRGYNEQFF. In DNA, the CDR3 is TGTGCCAGCAGCCGCGGGTACAATGAGCAGTTCTTC.

There are many counts of this clonotype. This chain uses TRBV6-1 with TRBJ2-2, with D hard to call. CDR3 length: 12 amino acids. The V gene lost 6 bases and the J gene lost 1 base, with 3 bases spanning the gap. Germline CDR1 is MNHNS and CDR2 is SASEGT. Here the CDR3 reads CASRENTGELFF. The DNA for the CDR3 is TGTGCCAGCAGAGAGAACACCGGGGAGCTGTTTTTT.

This clonotype was recorded at least ten times. The genes are TRBV28 and TRBJ2-7; the D gene is possibly TRBD1 (5 bases). CDR1 is MDHEN and CDR2 is SYDVKM in the germline V gene. This CDR3 has 14 residues. The V end lost 3 bases, the J end lost 0 bases, and 9 bases lay between the germline ends. The CDR3 nucleotides read TGTGCCAGCAGTTTGCACAGGATCTCCTACGAGCAGTACTTC. This codes for CASSLHRISYEQYF.

This clonotype was seen ten or more times. This rearrangement joins TRBV5-1 to TRBJ1-3; no clear D gene. The ends were cut back, 3 bases at V and 4 bases at J, with 5 bases in the middle. The germline gives CDR1 SGHRS, CDR2 YFSETQ. The CDR3 is 12 amino acids. The CDR3 DNA sequence: TGCGCCAGCAGCTCTACCGGAAACACCATATATTTT. Protein: CASSSTGNTIYF.